These 32 T cell receptor beta chains were all obtained from the same sample, sequenced in a study of human T cells and chemical hapten exposure. Using its own MiXCR run on the RACE reads, TCRdb lists one record per CDR3 protein. The sample lists 370,000 or so distinct CDR3 sequences; around 5% were seen once. As for time point: patch test 1, 2 weeks after DPC sensitization. The sample's treatment: therapeutic diphenylcyclopropenone sensitization with weekly scalp DPC. The sample consisted of whole blood, taken in connection with sensitization to the hapten diphenylcyclopropenone (DPC). These receptors were taken from a woman between 45 and 60 years old with alopecia areata. Some clones in this sample may be carry-over from other donors' samples.

This clonotype has more than one count but fewer than ten. V usage is TRBV11-2 and J usage is TRBJ2-1; D not resolved. The CDR3 has 14 residues. V shed 4 bases and J shed 4 bases, with 11 bases lying between them. CDR1 and CDR2 (germline): SGHAT, FQNNGV. DNA for the CDR3: TGTGCCAGCAGCTCCCCGACGGGTTACAATGAGCAGTTCTTC. Residues: CASSSPTGYNEQFF.

The chain joins TRBV3-1 to TRBJ1-3; D is unresolved. This CDR3 comprises 15 residues. The germline V gene encodes CDR1 LGHDT and CDR2 YNNKEL (reference sequence). The germline V and J ends were trimmed by 1 base and 0 bases, with 7 bases remaining between them. The CDR3 is CASSQGAVSGNTIYF. Here the CDR3 DNA reads TGTGCCAGCAGCCAAGGCGCGGTCTCTGGAAACACCATATATTTT.

This clonotype was picked up many times. The CDR3 loop is CASSELAGGPGQYF. The DNA for the CDR3 is TGCGCCAGCAGTGAACTAGCGGGAGGGCCCGGTCAATACTTC. The chain has TRBV10-2 and TRBJ2-7, with 13 bases fitting TRBD2. The CDR3 covers 14 residues. The V gene end was trimmed by 3 bases and the J gene end by 13 bases; junction bases not matched to a gene: 9. CDR1 and CDR2 from the germline V gene are WSHSY and SAAADI.

This clonotype was seen more than once but under ten times. The chain recombines TRBV28 with TRBJ2-1; D gene unclear. Germline CDR1 is MDHEN and CDR2 is SYDVKM. This CDR3 comprises 16 residues. V was clipped by 2 bases and J by 5 bases, with 16 bases between them. The CDR3 spells CASSLRVAPENNEQFF. CDR3 sequence (DNA): TGTGCCAGCAGTTTAAGGGTAGCCCCCGAAAACAATGAGCAGTTCTTC.

The chain combines TRBV29-1 with TRBJ2-2; possible D gene TRBD2, 6 bases. CDR1 and CDR2 (germline): SQVTM, ANQGSEA. V lost 5 bases and J 6 bases, leaving 10 bases between the germline ends. This CDR3 has 12 amino acids. The CDR3 region has the DNA TGCAGCGTTACGGGAGCGGCCGGGGAGCTGTTTTTT. Translating gives CSVTGAAGELFF.

V and J are TRBV6-6 and TRBJ2-3; 12 positions agree with TRBD2. The CDR3 sequence is 17 residues long. Germline V gene data show CDR1 as MNHNY and CDR2 as SVGAGI (reference sequence). The V and J ends lost 6 bases and 0 bases, in that order; junction bases with no gene match: 7. Here the CDR3 reads CASRKTSGGTSTDTQYF. The CDR3 DNA is TGTGCCAGCAGAAAGACTAGCGGGGGAACTAGCACAGATACGCAGTATTTT.

V and J are TRBV21-1 and TRBJ1-5; the table's TRBD1 call for D was not verified on the DNA. TRBV21-1 is a listed pseudogene. The CDR3 has 16 residues. CDR3 nucleotide sequence: TGTGCCAGCAGCAGGGGGCTCCTATATAGCAATCAGCCCCAGCATTTT. This encodes CASSRGLLYSNQPQHF.

This clonotype was detected ten times or more. The J gene is TRBJ2-3, the V gene TRBV27; 11 bases are a match to TRBD2. Germline CDR1 and CDR2: MNHEY and SMNVEV (reference sequence). This CDR3 is built from 15 residues. Unmatched junction bases numbered 4, after V lost 5 bases and J lost 3 bases. The CDR3 is CASSNSGRETDTQYF. CDR3 sequence (DNA): TGTGCCAGCAGTAATAGCGGGAGGGAGACAGATACGCAGTATTTT.

The chain couples TRBV11-2 to TRBJ2-3; no reliable D call. Trimming stripped 4 bases from V and 6 bases from J, with 11 bases between. The CDR3 extends over 13 amino acids. Per the germline V gene, CDR1 is SGHAT and CDR2 is FQNNGV. The CDR3 protein is CASSSDFVDTQYF. The CDR3 region has the DNA TGTGCCAGCAGCTCCGACTTCGTTGATACGCAGTATTTT.

There are many counts of this clonotype. The chain joins TRBV20-1 to TRBJ2-3; 8 nucleotides agree with TRBD2. Germline values: CDR1 DFQATT, CDR2 SNEGSKA (reference sequence). This CDR3 comprises 16 residues. V was pared by 0 bases and J by 1 base, with 6 bases of the junction left unmatched. The CDR3 loop reads CSAREVAGRGTDTQYF. CDR3 coding DNA: TGCAGTGCTAGAGAAGTAGCGGGGCGGGGCACAGATACGCAGTATTTT.

This clonotype was seen more than once but under ten times. V gene TRBV2 combines with J gene TRBJ1-5, with 10 bases matching TRBD1. The J segment lost 7 bases and the V segment lost 5 bases, leaving 14 bases of the junction unmatched. The CDR3 covers 17 residues. Per the germline V gene, CDR1 is SNHLY and CDR2 is FYNNEI. CDR3 bases: TGTGCCAGCAGTATGAGGACAGGGGGTTCTAGGAGCCAGCCCCAGCATTTT. Its protein is CASSMRTGGSRSQPQHF.

Many counts were recorded for this clonotype. The CDR3 protein is CASSLERGYSNQPQHF. Here the CDR3 DNA reads TGTGCCAGCAGTTTAGAAAGGGGGTATAGCAATCAGCCCCAGCATTTT. The chain carries TRBV28 and TRBJ1-5, with a possible D match to TRBD1 (6 bases). The CDR3 totals 16 residues. The ends were cut back, 2 bases at V and 0 bases at J, with 11 bases in the middle. CDR1 and CDR2 (germline): MDHEN, SYDVKM.

This clonotype was observed a few times. As DNA, the CDR3 is TGTGCCAGCAGTTTATCAATTCGGGGACAAGGAACCGGGGAGCTGTTTTTT. The encoded protein is CASSLSIRGQGTGELFF. The chain carries TRBV27 and TRBJ2-2; a weak D match, TRBD1 (6 bases). The V end lost 0 bases, the J end lost 5 bases, and 16 bases lay between the germline ends. Germline V gives CDR1 MNHEY, CDR2 SMNVEV (reference sequence). The CDR3 has 17 residues.

This clonotype was seen many times. This chain links TRBV12-3 or TRBV12-4 with TRBJ1-2; tentative D call: TRBD1 (6 bases). V lost 4 bases and J 6 bases, leaving 15 bases between the germline ends. The CDR3 loop spans 14 amino acids. CDR3 in amino acids: CASSWQGRGDGYTF. CDR3 in DNA: TGTGCCAGCAGTTGGCAGGGGAGGGGTGATGGCTACACCTTC.

This clonotype was detected ten times or more. The chain combines TRBV20-1 with TRBJ2-7, with D possibly TRBD2 on 6 matching bases. The CDR3 runs to 15 residues. V was cut by 1 base and J by 5 bases, with 18 bases left in between. Germline values: CDR1 DFQATT, CDR2 SNEGSKA (reference sequence). This CDR3 is CSARVIGTAPDEQYF. Here the CDR3 DNA reads TGCAGTGCTAGAGTGATAGGGACTGCCCCCGACGAGCAGTACTTC.

This clonotype was detected many times. The rearrangement uses TRBV7-9 and TRBJ2-7; D gene unclear. Trimming took off 5 bases at V and 7 bases at J, with 18 bases between the two ends. Germline V lookup: CDR1 SEHNR, CDR2 FQNEAQ (reference sequence). The CDR3 is 14 residues long. CDR3 sequence: CASSPRFEPSEQYF. DNA for the CDR3: TGTGCCAGCAGCCCCCGGTTCGAGCCGAGTGAGCAGTACTTC.

This clonotype was seen ten or more times. The chain recombines TRBV2 with TRBJ2-5, with D unresolved. The germline gives CDR1 SNHLY, CDR2 FYNNEI. The length of the CDR3 is 13 residues. V was clipped by 10 bases and J by 4 bases, with 16 bases between them. CDR3 nucleotides: TGTGCCACAACCCACGCCGAACGAGAGACCCAGTACTTC. This sequence encodes CATTHAERETQYF.

This clonotype appeared a few times. Germline is not matched at one junction end, which may reflect a read error. The V gene is TRBV5-4, the J gene TRBJ1-4; D is perhaps TRBD1 (6 bases). Looked up from germline, CDR1 is SGHNT and CDR2 is YYREEE (reference sequence). The CDR3 runs 13 residues. As DNA, the CDR3 is TGTGCCAGCAGCTCTCCGCCCGCCGGGGGGCCGGTTTTT. This gives the protein CASSSPPAGGPVF.

This clonotype showed up just a few times. V gene TRBV15 combines with J gene TRBJ1-2; D is undetermined. The CDR3 extends over 15 amino acids. CDR1 is LNHNV, CDR2 YYDKDF, per germline (reference sequence). V shed 0 bases and J shed 8 bases, with 16 bases lying between them. The CDR3 DNA sequence: TGTGCCACCAGCAGAGAGGAAGCAAGTCGCAAGGGCTACACCTTC. Translation: CATSREEASRKGYTF.

This clonotype turned up a few times. The chain couples TRBV7-9 to TRBJ1-3; D is unresolved. Germline V gene sequence: CDR1 SEHNR, CDR2 FQNEAQ (reference sequence). This CDR3 has 13 residues. The germline V and J ends were trimmed by 8 bases and 0 bases, with 8 bases remaining between them. The CDR3 region has the DNA TGTGCCAGCCAGTCGAGCTCTGGAAACACCATATATTTT. Translating it yields CASQSSSGNTIYF.

This chain uses TRBV7-2 with TRBJ1-4; 7 positions agree with TRBD1. J was trimmed by 7 bases and V by 4 bases; bases with no gene match: 9. CDR3 length: 15 amino acids. Germline V gene data show CDR1 as SGHTA and CDR2 as FQGNSA. The CDR3 loop reads CASSYQDRVGEKLFF. The CDR3 DNA is TGTGCCAGCAGCTACCAAGACAGGGTCGGTGAAAAACTGTTTTTT. The entire variable domain, with the rest obtained from reference TRBV7-2 and TRBJ1-4, is as follows: GAGVSQSPSNKVTEKGKDVELRCDPISGHTALYWYRQSLGQGLEFLIYFQGNSAPDKSGLPSDRFSAERTGGSVSTLTIQRTQQEDSAVYLCASSYQDRVGEKLFFGSGTQLSVL.

The chain joins TRBV5-8 to TRBJ1-2, with D unclear. Germline CDR1 reads SGHTS; CDR2 reads YDEGEE. CDR3 length: 16 residues. Trimming removed 0 bases from V and 4 bases from J, with 16 bases in between. CDR3 bases: TGTGCCAGCAGCTTGGGTCATTTCCAGCGTTCCTATGGCTACACCTTC. This gives the protein CASSLGHFQRSYGYTF.

This clonotype was found many times. The chain links TRBV28 to TRBJ2-3; tentatively, D is TRBD1 or TRBD2 (6 bases each). Trimming left V 6 bases short and J 4 bases short, with 14 bases between. Germline V gene data show CDR1 as MDHEN and CDR2 as SYDVKM. The CDR3 has 14 amino acids. The CDR3 sequence: CASSLLGGPDTQYF. The CDR3 DNA is TGTGCCAGCAGCCTCCTTGGGGGGCCAGATACGCAGTATTTT.

This clonotype was recorded many times. The genes are TRBV19 and TRBJ1-2; D remains unclear. V dropped 7 bases and J dropped 6 bases, with 24 bases sitting between them. CDR1 LNHDA and CDR2 SQIVND come from the germline V gene (reference sequence). CDR3 length: 16 amino acids. DNA of the CDR3: TGTGCCAGTAAACCAACTCACGTCTCCGATTTGGATGGCTACACCTTC. Translating gives CASKPTHVSDLDGYTF.

V is TRBV29-1 and J is TRBJ2-7, with D possibly matching TRBD2 (5 bases). CDR3 length equals 13 residues. The V gene lost 2 bases and the J gene lost 7 bases, with 15 bases spanning the gap. From germline, CDR1 is SQVTM and CDR2 ANQGSEA. CDR3 DNA sequence: TGCAGCGTTGAACCCCTTGGTAGCGCGGAGCAGTACTTC. This sequence encodes CSVEPLGSAEQYF.

The table lists this clonotype with many counts. The V gene is TRBV25-1, the J gene TRBJ1-1, with no clear D. This CDR3 is 14 amino acids long. The ends were cut back, 5 bases at V and 3 bases at J, with 13 bases in the middle. Germline V gene data show CDR1 as MGHDK and CDR2 as SYGVNS. CDR3: CASSPRQFDTEAFF. Here the CDR3 DNA reads TGTGCCAGCAGTCCCCGGCAGTTCGACACTGAAGCTTTCTTT.

This rearrangement joins TRBV6-1 to TRBJ2-1, with D possibly TRBD1 on 6 matching bases. Germline lookup yields CDR1 MNHNS and CDR2 SASEGT. This CDR3 is 17 amino acids long. The V end was cut by 1 base, the J end by 6 bases, with 19 bases between. CDR3 protein: CASSEGVRTVLSNEQFF. The CDR3, as DNA: TGTGCCAGCAGTGAAGGGGTTCGGACAGTTCTTTCCAATGAGCAGTTCTTC.

This clonotype was seen many times. The rearrangement joins TRBV29-1 to TRBJ2-3; D unclear. The CDR3 contains 15 residues. With 0 bases removed from V and 1 base from J, the gap between germline ends came to 11 bases. Germline lookup yields CDR1 SQVTM and CDR2 ANQGSEA. Here the CDR3 reads CSVEDSGSRTDTQYF. The CDR3 DNA reads as TGCAGCGTTGAAGATTCCGGCAGTCGCACAGATACGCAGTATTTT.

In its sample, this clonotype was seen many times. The chain recombines TRBV2 with TRBJ1-2; no clear D gene. CDR1 SNHLY and CDR2 FYNNEI come from the germline V gene. This CDR3 is 16 amino acids long. V shed 1 base and J shed 4 bases, with 16 bases lying between them. The DNA for the CDR3 is TGTGCCAGCAGTGAAGATGGGCAGACCCGTGGCTATGGCTACACCTTC. Its protein is CASSEDGQTRGYGYTF. Using reference TRBV2 and TRBJ1-2 for the parts outside the CDR3, the full variable domain is EPEVTQTPSHQVTQMGQEVILRCVPISNHLYFYWYRQILGQKVEFLVSFYNNEISEKSEIFDDQFSVERPDGSNFTLKIRSTKLEDSAMYFCASSEDGQTRGYGYTFGSGTRLTVV.

This clonotype came up a few times. CDR3 residues: CASSPTGEDEKLFF. The CDR3 DNA sequence: TGTGCCAGCAGCCCTACAGGGGAAGATGAAAAACTGTTTTTT. The chain has TRBV7-9 and TRBJ1-4; TRBD1 aligns across 7 bases. The length of the CDR3 is 14 residues. V shed 5 bases and J 6 bases; nucleotides not matched to a gene: 6. Germline V gives CDR1 SEHNR, CDR2 FQNEAQ (reference sequence).

This clonotype appeared many times. The chain recombines TRBV12-3 or TRBV12-4 with TRBJ1-5, with D possibly TRBD1 on 6 matching bases. The V gene lost 6 bases and the J gene lost 7 bases, with 13 bases spanning the gap. This CDR3 is built from 13 residues. CDR3 region: CASRINRDQPQHF. The CDR3 bases are TGTGCCAGCAGAATAAACAGGGACCAGCCCCAGCATTTT.

This clonotype appeared a few times. This chain uses TRBV7-8 with TRBJ2-1; 7 bases line up with TRBD1. V gave up 2 bases and J gave up 2 bases; unmatched junction bases: 6. The CDR3 contains 16 residues. The germline gives CDR1 SGHVS, CDR2 FQNEAQ. The CDR3 DNA sequence: TGTGCCAGCAGCTTATTGGTACAGGGGACCTACAATGAGCAGTTCTTC. This gives the protein CASSLLVQGTYNEQFF.